This T cell receptor beta chain was profiled in a study of Graves' ophthalmopathy and Graves' hyperthyroidism. Germline V gene lookup returns CDR1 WNHNN and CDR2 SYGVQD (reference sequence). V gave up 5 bases and J gave up 5 bases, with 12 bases separating them. This CDR3 is built from 13 residues. This clonotype occurred many times. For repertoire sequencing, the TCR beta CDR3 regions were amplified from RNA transcripts. Following a first-round RT-PCR that used HTBI primers, a second-round multiplex PCR was carried out. TCRdb used MiXCR to reprocess the multiplex PCR reads, holding one entry per CDR3 protein. The table lists 200,000 to 300,000 distinct CDR3 sequences, around 50% of them singletons.

This clonotype was obtained from an adult man with Graves' ophthalmopathy. The sequencing input was peripheral blood. The V gene is TRBV10-1, the J gene TRBJ1-2, with a possible D match to TRBD1 (6 bases). The CDR3, as DNA: TGCGCCAGCAGTCCTGACAGGTCGTATGGCTACACCTTC. Protein product: CASSPDRSYGYTF.